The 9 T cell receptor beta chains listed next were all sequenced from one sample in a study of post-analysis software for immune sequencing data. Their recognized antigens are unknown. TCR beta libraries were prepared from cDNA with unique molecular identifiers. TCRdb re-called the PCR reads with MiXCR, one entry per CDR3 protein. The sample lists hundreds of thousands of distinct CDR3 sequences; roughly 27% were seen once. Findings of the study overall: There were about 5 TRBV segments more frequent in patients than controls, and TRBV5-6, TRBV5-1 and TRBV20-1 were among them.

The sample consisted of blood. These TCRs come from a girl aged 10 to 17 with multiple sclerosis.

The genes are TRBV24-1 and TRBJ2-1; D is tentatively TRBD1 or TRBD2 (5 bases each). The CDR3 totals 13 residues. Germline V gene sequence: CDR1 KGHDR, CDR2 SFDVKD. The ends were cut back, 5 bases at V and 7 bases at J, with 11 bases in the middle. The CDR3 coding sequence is TGTGCCACCAGTGCTCCGGGGCATAATGAGCAGTTCTTC. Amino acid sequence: CATSAPGHNEQFF.

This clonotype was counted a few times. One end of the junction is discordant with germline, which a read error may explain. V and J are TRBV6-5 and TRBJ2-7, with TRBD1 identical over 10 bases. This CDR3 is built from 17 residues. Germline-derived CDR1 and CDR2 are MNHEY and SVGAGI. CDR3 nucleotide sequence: TGTGCCAGCAGTTACTCGGGACAGGGGATCAAGGCCTACGAGCGGTACTTC. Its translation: CASSYSGQGIKAYERYF.

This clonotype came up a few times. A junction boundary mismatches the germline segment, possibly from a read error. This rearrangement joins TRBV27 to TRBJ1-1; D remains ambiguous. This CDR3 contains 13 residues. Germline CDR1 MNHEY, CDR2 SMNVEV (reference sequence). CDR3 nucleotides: TGTGCCAGCATTTTACGGGGATCGACTGAAGCTTTCTTT. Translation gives CASILRGSTEAFF.

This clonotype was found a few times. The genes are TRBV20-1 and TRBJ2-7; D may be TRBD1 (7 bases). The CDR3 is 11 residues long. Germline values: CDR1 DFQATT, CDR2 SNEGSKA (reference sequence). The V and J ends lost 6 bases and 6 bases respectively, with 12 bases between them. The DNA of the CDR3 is TGCAGTGCCAACAGGGGAGGCGAGCAGTACTTC. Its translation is CSANRGGEQYF.

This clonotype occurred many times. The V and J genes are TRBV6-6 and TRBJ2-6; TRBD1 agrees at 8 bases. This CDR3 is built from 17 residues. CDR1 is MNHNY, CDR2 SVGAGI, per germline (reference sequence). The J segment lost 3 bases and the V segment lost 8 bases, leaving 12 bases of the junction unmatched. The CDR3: CASANPDRGSGANVLTF. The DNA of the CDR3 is TGTGCCAGCGCTAACCCCGACAGGGGTAGTGGGGCCAACGTCCTGACTTTC.

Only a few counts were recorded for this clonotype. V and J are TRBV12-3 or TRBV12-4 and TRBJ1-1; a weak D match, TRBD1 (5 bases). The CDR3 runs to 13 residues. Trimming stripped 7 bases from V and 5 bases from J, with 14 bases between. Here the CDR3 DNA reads TGTGCCAGCACCTACCTGGGGCGGACTGAAGCTTTCTTT. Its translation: CASTYLGRTEAFF.

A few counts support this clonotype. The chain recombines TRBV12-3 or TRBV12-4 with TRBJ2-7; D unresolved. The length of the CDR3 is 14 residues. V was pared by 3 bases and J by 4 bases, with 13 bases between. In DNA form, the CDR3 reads TGTGCCAGCAGTTTGCTGGGAATAGAATACGAGCAGTACTTC. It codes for CASSLLGIEYEQYF.

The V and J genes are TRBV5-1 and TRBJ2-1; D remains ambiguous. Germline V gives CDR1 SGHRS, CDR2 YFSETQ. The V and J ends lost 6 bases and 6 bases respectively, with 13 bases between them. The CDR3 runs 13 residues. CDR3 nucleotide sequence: TGCGCCAGCAAAAGAGGAGACTCCAATGAGCAGTTCTTC. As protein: CASKRGDSNEQFF.

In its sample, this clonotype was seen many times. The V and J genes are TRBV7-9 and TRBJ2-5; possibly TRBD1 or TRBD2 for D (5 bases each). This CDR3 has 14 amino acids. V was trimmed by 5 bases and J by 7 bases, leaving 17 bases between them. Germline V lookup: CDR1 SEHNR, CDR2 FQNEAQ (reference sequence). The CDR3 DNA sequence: TGTGCCAGCAGCCTCAAGACACCCGGGGCGACCCAGTACTTC. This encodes CASSLKTPGATQYF.